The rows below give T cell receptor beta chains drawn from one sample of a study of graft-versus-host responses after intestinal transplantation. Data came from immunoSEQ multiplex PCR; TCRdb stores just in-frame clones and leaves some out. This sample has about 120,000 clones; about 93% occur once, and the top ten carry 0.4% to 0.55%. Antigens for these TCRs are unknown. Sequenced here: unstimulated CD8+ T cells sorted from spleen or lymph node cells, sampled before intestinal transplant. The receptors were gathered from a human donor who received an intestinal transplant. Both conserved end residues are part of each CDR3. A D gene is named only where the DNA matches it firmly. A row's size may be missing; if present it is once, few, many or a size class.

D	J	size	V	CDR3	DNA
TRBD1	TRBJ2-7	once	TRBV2	CARQGDYEQYF	TGTGCCAGGCAGGGGGACTACGAGCAGTACTTC
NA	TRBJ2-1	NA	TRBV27	CASSLSSGHEQFF	TGTGCCAGCAGTTTATCGAGTGGCCATGAGCAGTTCTTC
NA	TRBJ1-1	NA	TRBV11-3	CASSLDQGMNTEAFF	TGTGCCAGCAGCTTAGATCAGGGGATGAACACTGAAGCTTTCTTT
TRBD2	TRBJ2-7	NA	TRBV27	CASSPWGGMNYEQYF	TGTGCCAGCTCTCCTTGGGGGGGGATGAATTACGAGCAGTACTTC
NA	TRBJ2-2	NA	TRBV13	CASSPGTGELFF	TGTGCCAGCAGCCCCGGGACCGGGGAGCTGTTTTTT
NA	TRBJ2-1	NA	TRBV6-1	CASSVGPSSYNEQFF	TGTGCCAGCAGTGTTGGGCCCAGCTCCTACAATGAGCAGTTCTTC
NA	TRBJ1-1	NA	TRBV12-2	CASRLVGGNTEAFF	TGTGCAAGTCGCTTAGTCGGGGGGAACACTGAAGCTTTCTTT
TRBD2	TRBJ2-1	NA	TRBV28	CASSDSGRGNEQFF	TGTGCCAGCAGCGATAGCGGGAGGGGTAATGAGCAGTTCTTC
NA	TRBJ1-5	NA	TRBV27	CASSLIGLGNQPQHF	TGTGCCAGCAGTTTGATAGGACTCGGCAATCAGCCCCAGCATTTT
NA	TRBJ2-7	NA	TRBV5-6	CASSRPIGEQYF	TGTGCCAGCAGCCGGCCGATAGGCGAGCAGTACTTC
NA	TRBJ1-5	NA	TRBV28	CASSFAQPQHF	TGTGCCAGCAGTTTTGCCCAGCCCCAGCATTTT
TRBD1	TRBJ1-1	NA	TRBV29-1	CSVAVTGADTEAFF	TGCAGCGTCGCAGTCACAGGGGCCGACACTGAAGCTTTCTTT
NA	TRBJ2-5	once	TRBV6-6	CASSYEGRQTQYF	TGTGCCAGCAGTTACGAGGGCCGGCAGACCCAGTACTTC
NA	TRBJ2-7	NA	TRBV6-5	CASSVDLTYEQYF	TGTGCCAGCAGTGTGGACCTTACCTACGAGCAGTACTTC
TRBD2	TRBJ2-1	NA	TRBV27	CASSFQRELEQFF	TGTGCCAGCAGTTTCCAGCGGGAATTAGAGCAGTTCTTC
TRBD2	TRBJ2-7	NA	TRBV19	CASSGPGLGGYEQYF	TGTGCCAGTAGTGGTCCGGGACTAGGGGGCTACGAGCAGTACTTC
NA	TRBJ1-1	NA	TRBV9	CASSPPSNTEAFF	TGTGCCAGCAGCCCCCCCTCAAACACTGAAGCTTTCTTT
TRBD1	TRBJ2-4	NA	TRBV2	CASSDRGLAKNIQYF	TGTGCCAGCAGTGACAGGGGGCTAGCCAAAAACATTCAGTACTTC
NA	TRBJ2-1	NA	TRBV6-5	CASSYSGGELNEQFF	TGTGCCAGCAGTTACTCGGGGGGAGAGTTGAATGAGCAGTTCTTC
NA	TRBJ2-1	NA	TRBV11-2	CASTKLGLTGFSYNEQFF	TGTGCCAGCACAAAATTAGGGCTAACAGGGTTCTCCTACAATGAGCAGTTCTTC
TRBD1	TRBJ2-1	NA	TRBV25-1	CATIGGTGWGEQFF	TGTGCCACCATAGGCGGGACAGGGTGGGGTGAGCAGTTCTTC
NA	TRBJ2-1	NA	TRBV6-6	CASSYILRLDYNEQFF	TGTGCCAGCAGTTACATTTTGCGACTGGATTACAATGAGCAGTTCTTC
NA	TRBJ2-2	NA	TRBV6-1	CASSSGGYTGELFF	TGTGCCAGCAGTTCAGGGGGGTACACCGGGGAGCTGTTTTTT
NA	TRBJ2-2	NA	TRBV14	CASSLWKGAGELFF	TGTGCCAGCAGCCTTTGGAAAGGGGCCGGGGAGCTGTTTTTT
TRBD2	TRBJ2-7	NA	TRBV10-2	CASSEQGLASSYEQYF	TGCGCCAGCAGTGAGCAGGGACTAGCGTCTTCCTACGAGCAGTACTTC
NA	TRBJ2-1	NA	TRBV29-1	CSVDPGREYNEQFF	TGCAGCGTTGACCCGGGCCGAGAGTACAATGAGCAGTTCTTC
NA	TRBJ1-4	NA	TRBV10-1	CASSNLQAPGVVNEKLFF	TGCGCCAGCAGTAACTTGCAGGCTCCCGGGGTAGTGAATGAAAAACTGTTTTTT
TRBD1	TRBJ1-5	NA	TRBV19	CASTRGLQPQHF	TGTGCCAGTACCAGGGGGCTTCAGCCCCAGCATTTT
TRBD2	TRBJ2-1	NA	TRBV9	CASSSGRAYNEQFF	TGTGCCAGCAGTAGCGGGAGGGCCTACAATGAGCAGTTCTTC
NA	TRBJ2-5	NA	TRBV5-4	CASSSPVGTTGETQYF	TGTGCCAGCAGCTCCCCCGTGGGCACTACGGGGGAGACCCAGTACTTC
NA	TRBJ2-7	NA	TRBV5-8	CASTNGDSYEQYF	TGTGCCAGTACGAATGGGGACTCCTACGAGCAGTACTTC
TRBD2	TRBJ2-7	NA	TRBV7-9	CASSLGLGGTTYEQYF	TGTGCCAGCAGCTTAGGGCTAGGCGGGACTACCTACGAGCAGTACTTC
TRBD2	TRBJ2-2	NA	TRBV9	CASSDEGGMTGELFF	TGTGCCAGCAGCGATGAGGGAGGGATGACCGGGGAGCTGTTTTTT
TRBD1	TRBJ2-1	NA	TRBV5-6	CASSSGTGYNEQFF	TGTGCCAGCAGTTCCGGGACAGGGTACAATGAGCAGTTCTTC
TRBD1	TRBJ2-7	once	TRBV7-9	CASSWGQGIEDEQYF	TGTGCCAGCAGCTGGGGACAGGGGATAGAGGACGAGCAGTACTTC
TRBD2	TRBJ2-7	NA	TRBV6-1	CASSLLAGGSYEQYF	TGTGCCAGCAGTCTGCTAGCGGGAGGCTCCTACGAGCAGTACTTC
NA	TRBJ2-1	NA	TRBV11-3	CASSLMNYNEQFF	TGTGCCAGCAGCTTAATGAACTACAATGAGCAGTTCTTC
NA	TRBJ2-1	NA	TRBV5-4	CASSAVSAEQFF	TGTGCCAGCAGCGCGGTATCGGCTGAGCAGTTCTTC
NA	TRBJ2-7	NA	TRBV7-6	CASGGTDGIQYF	TGTGCCAGCGGGGGTACCGACGGGATTCAGTACTTC
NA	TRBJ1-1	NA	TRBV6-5	CASSYSSSFEAFF	TGTGCCAGCAGTTACTCTAGCAGTTTTGAAGCTTTCTTT
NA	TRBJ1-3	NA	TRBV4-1	CASSQDRGWGNTIYF	TGCGCCAGCAGCCAAGACAGGGGTTGGGGAAACACCATATATTTT
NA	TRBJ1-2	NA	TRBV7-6	CASSLDGTNYGYTF	TGTGCCAGCAGCTTGGACGGGACTAACTATGGCTACACCTTC
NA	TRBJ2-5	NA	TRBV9	CASSGPAETQYF	TGTGCCAGCAGCGGACCAGCCGAGACCCAGTACTTC